This T cell receptor (beta chain) was obtained from a study of beta chain features in type 1 diabetes. Researchers reported sorting CD4+ naive, central memory, regulatory and stem cell-like memory cells via CD45RO/CCR7/CD25/CD127/CD95/CD27. Remarks on this clone: Its antigen is not identified.

Study-wide results and caveats: VDJ junctions from patients with type 1 diabetes contained fewer insertions and more deletions. Moderate but significant shortening of TCRB CDR3s was recorded in all four CD4+ subsets from Type 1 diabetes patients.

The V and J ends lost 4 bases and 3 bases respectively, with 17 bases between them. The length of the CDR3 is 15 residues. The germline V gene encodes CDR1 SGHDT and CDR2 YYEEEE. The investigators reverse transcribed all of the isolated RNA, so they sequenced expressed TCRB transcripts. Roughly 3.6 million reads was the average for naive, central memory and regulatory T cell samples. Sequencing used immunoSEQ multiplex PCR; TCRdb keeps in-frame clones, though not all of them. The sample includes a few hundred thousand clones, roughly 13% of them seen just once. The genes are TRBV5-6 and TRBJ2-7; D unresolved. Input material: naive CD4+ T cells from blood. This receptor was obtained from a young man in good health. The CDR3 DNA sequence: TGTGCCAGCAGCCTTAATGACGGCTGGGGCTACGAGCAGTACGTC. The encoded protein is CASSLNDGWGYEQYV.